This T cell receptor (beta chain) was sequenced for a study of blood T cell repertoires in COVID-19 (dated by TCRdb to about 2020). About the investigation overall: The collaborator samples originated in the United States, Italy and Spain and spanned the acute and convalescent phases of COVID-19. The prospective study material was composed of cDNA or gDNA derived from T cells, B-cell-depleted T cells, or PBMCs. Deeply sampled blood TCRbeta repertoires from subjects exposed to, actively infected with, or recovered from COVID-19 were included in the dataset. The repertoires were made available in a free public database intended to serve as a resource for research on the immune response to SARS-CoV-2. Samples were obtained from the ongoing ImmuneRACE study (first 160 participants) and from approximately 1,200 subjects provided by 6 global collaborators. The sample metadata nearly always contained a de-identified subject ID, COVID-19 status, age in years and sex. Where available, HLA class I and class II types were obtained from metadata supplied by the sample provider rather than from assay-based typing.

The immunoSEQ Assay, a bias-controlled multiplex PCR, was used to amplify TCRbeta CDR3 regions from genomic DNA. The paper's processing steps were these. The number of nucleated cells in each sample was estimated from the amplification of reference gene primers within the assay. To quantify the absolute abundance of each unique TCRbeta CDR3 rearrangement, sequence reads were collapsed and filtered. For each sample, productive Simpson clonality was calculated as the square root of Simpson's diversity index across productive rearrangements. The source is immuneACCESS, and TCRdb retained only in-frame sequences with V and J called. Part of the clones is not carried over; for the studies checked, unresolved V genes explain less than half of this, and the remainder is unexplained. The DNA was the basis for D and trimming; V, J and clone size are from that table. In this sample the table shows roughly 400,000 clones, 70% to 90% of which occur a single time. The ten most abundant clones make up less than 1.5% of the sample.

As concerns this clone: The antigen it binds to is not known. The record has no base qualities; no much larger clone is one base away.

In the prospective study, participants were roughly 18 to 95 years old, resided in approximately 25 geographic areas of the United States, and were enrolled through a virtual design. In the prospective study, participants were assigned to cohorts based on the clinical history participants reported in a screening survey and a study questionnaire. Exposed participants had been in contact with someone with a PCR-confirmed or clinician-diagnosed COVID-19 case within 2 weeks of study entry. Mobile phlebotomists in the prospective study collected whole blood, serum and a nasopharyngeal or oropharyngeal swab from every participant. Prospective study participants could optionally give additional blood draws and questionnaires over a roughly 2-month period. Before DNA extraction, prospective study blood samples were shipped either frozen or at room temperature. After removal of 7 bases from V and 0 bases from J, the junction retains 4 bases not matched to a gene. CDR1 MNHEY and CDR2 SMNVEV were looked up in the germline V gene (reference sequence). The CDR3 numbers 15 residues from cysteine through phenylalanine. The entry retains the CDR3 DNA only, 45 bases that are in frame from base 1.

The paper's findings and limits, for the study overall: Clinical and demographic metadata were provided uncurated, with the amount varying by source and participant.

The specimen sequenced was PBMCs or T cells enriched from blood (not recorded which). The clonotype comes from a woman aged 18 to 35 who had been exposed to COVID-19. The V and J genes are TRBV27 and TRBJ2-1; TRBD2 agrees with 9 junctional bases. Read as DNA, the sequence is TGTGCCAGCACTCATAGCGGGAGCTCCTACAATGAGCAGTTCTTC. It translates as CASTHSGSSYNEQFF.